This T cell receptor beta chain was sequenced in a study of T cells after posttransplantation cyclophosphamide. Findings and limits, study-wide: TRB clonality was highly associated with recipient CMV seropositivity and reactivation. Donor CD8+ memory clones often dominated recipient blood repertoires at later times.

Profiling relied on immunoSEQ multiplex PCR, and the TCRdb table lists in-frame clones only, not all of them. The table lists several thousand clones, around 67% of them singletons. The count of this clone is one. Its antigen is not identified. Cyclophosphamide on days +3 and +4 followed busulfan-fludarabine conditioning and a marrow graft. This receptor was identified in a male patient aged 25-45 years who received an allogeneic stem cell transplant from a related donor, was CMV-positive, and had acute GVHD only. Part of the T cells may come from the graft donor. Here the sequenced sample was PBMCs, taken almost 1,500 days after allogeneic stem cell transplant with posttransplant cyclophosphamide.

CDR3 in DNA: TGTGCCAGCAGCTTGGGTCGCGGGACAGGGGGTGAAAAACTGTTTTTT. Protein product: CASSLGRGTGGEKLFF. J is TRBJ1-4 and V is TRBV5-6; TRBD1 agrees at 11 bases. Germline trimming cut 0 bases from V and 7 bases from J; bases unmatched to any gene: 5. Germline lookup yields CDR1 SGHDT and CDR2 YYEEEE. The CDR3 contains 16 residues.